One and the same sample provided the 18 T cell receptor beta chains below, sequenced in a study of CD4+ T cells in melanoma. Sequencing used immunoSEQ multiplex PCR; TCRdb keeps in-frame clones, though not all of them. The table has some 10,000 clones, roughly two thirds seen once. The sequencing input was cells from a culture (not recorded whether cultured in vitro). These receptors originate from a human donor with melanoma.

The rearrangement uses TRBV7-3 and TRBJ2-3; D is ambiguous. The germline V gene has CDR1 SGHTA and CDR2 FQGTGA. Deletions cut 2 bases from V and 5 bases from J, with 8 bases between. The CDR3 consists of 13 residues. The chain's CDR3 is CASSLQDGDTQYF. Here the CDR3 DNA reads TGTGCCAGCAGCTTACAGGACGGAGATACGCAGTATTTT.

This chain joins TRBV7-2 and TRBJ2-3, with unresolved D. The germline V gene encodes CDR1 SGHTA and CDR2 FQGNSA. V was clipped by 2 bases and J by 0 bases, with 9 bases between them. The CDR3 runs 15 residues. CDR3 coding DNA: TGTGCCAGCAGCTTAACCTCTACTAGCACAGATACGCAGTATTTT. Residues: CASSLTSTSTDTQYF.

The rearrangement uses TRBV5-1 and TRBJ2-5; TRBD1 aligns across 8 bases. V lost 1 base and J lost 3; bases outside the gene matches: 2. Per germline, CDR1 SGHRS and CDR2 YFSETQ. This CDR3 region has 14 residues. The CDR3 coding sequence is TGCGCCAGCAGCTTGCCGGGACAGGAAGAGACCCAGTACTTC. Protein: CASSLPGQEETQYF.

J is TRBJ2-7 and V is TRBV30; tentatively, D is TRBD1 (6 bases). CDR3 size: 14 residues. Germline lookup yields CDR1 GTSNPN and CDR2 SVGIG (reference sequence). V was shortened by 2 bases and J by 4 bases, with 15 bases between the two germline ends. The CDR3 spells CAWSRLGARYEQYF. The CDR3 nucleotides are TGTGCCTGGAGTCGGCTGGGGGCCCGGTACGAGCAGTACTTC.

This chain connects TRBV7-2 to TRBJ2-3; 7 nucleotides line up with TRBD1. CDR1 is SGHTA and CDR2 is FQGNSA in the germline V gene. Unmatched junction bases numbered 15, after V lost 3 bases and J lost 15 bases. The CDR3 consists of 14 residues. The CDR3 sequence: CASSLWTGSRFLYF. The DNA for the CDR3 is TGTGCCAGCAGCTTGTGGACAGGCTCCAGATTCCTTTATTTT.

The chain employs TRBV5-1 and TRBJ2-5; possible D gene TRBD1, 6 bases. The V end was cut by 4 bases, the J end by 5 bases, with 21 bases between. CDR1 and CDR2 from the germline V gene are SGHRS and YFSETQ. CDR3 length: 16 residues. Here the CDR3 DNA reads TGCGCCAGCAGCCCAGGGAAACACAGGGCTCCGGAGACCCAGTACTTC. Its protein is CASSPGKHRAPETQYF.

This sequence joins TRBV4-2 and TRBJ2-1, with 8 bases identical to TRBD2. CDR1 and CDR2 (germline): LGHNA, YNFKEQ. The CDR3 extends over 19 amino acids. J lost 7 bases, V lost 0 bases, and 17 bases had no gene match. The CDR3 loop is CASSQDRLGRGGRKNEQFF. For the CDR3, the DNA is TGTGCCAGCAGCCAAGATCGATTGGGACGGGGGGGCCGGAAAAATGAGCAGTTCTTC.

This clone was found a few times. This sequence joins TRBV5-6 and TRBJ2-2; a possible D gene is TRBD2 (6 bases). The germline gives CDR1 SGHDT, CDR2 YYEEEE. V lost 6 bases, J lost 9 bases, and 18 bases lay in between. This CDR3 is 14 amino acids long. The CDR3 region has the DNA TGTGCCAGCAACGCACCCGGAGGGAGCCGGGAGCTGTTTTTT. Encoded protein: CASNAPGGSRELFF.

The V and J genes are TRBV11-2 and TRBJ2-3; 10 nucleotides line up with TRBD2. Germline CDR1 reads SGHAT; CDR2 reads FQNNGV. J gave up 1 base and V 4 bases, and 14 bases lay outside the gene matches. There are 19 residues in the CDR3. The DNA of the CDR3 is TGTGCCAGCAGCTCGTACCCCCTTTCCGGGACTAGCGGCACAGATACGCAGTATTTT. Translating it yields CASSSYPLSGTSGTDTQYF.

This clone came up once. The V and J genes are TRBV29-1 and TRBJ1-5; no clear D gene. In germline, CDR1 is SQVTM, CDR2 ANQGSEA. The V and J ends lost 2 bases and 0 bases respectively, with 5 bases between them. The CDR3 totals 13 residues. The CDR3 DNA reads TGCAGCGTTGAAATTAATAGCAATCAGCCCCAGCATTTT. Residues: CSVEINSNQPQHF.

This chain joins TRBV6-5 and TRBJ2-7; D remains unclear. Germline loops: CDR1 MNHEY, CDR2 SVGAGI. This CDR3 is built from 12 residues. The V end lost 5 bases, the J end lost 0 bases, and 5 bases lay between the germline ends. This CDR3 is CASSVYSYEQYF. CDR3 nucleotides: TGTGCCAGCAGTGTATACTCCTACGAGCAGTACTTC.

The genes are TRBV2 and TRBJ2-2, with 11 nucleotides matching TRBD1. CDR3 length: 15 amino acids. CDR1 and CDR2 from the germline V gene are SNHLY and FYNNEI. Trimming removed 7 bases from V and 7 bases from J; junction bases left unmatched: 8. The CDR3 protein is CASISGQGALGELFF. For the CDR3, the DNA is TGTGCCAGCATATCAGGACAGGGGGCCCTCGGGGAGCTGTTTTTT.

This chain uses TRBV2 with TRBJ2-2; 8 positions match TRBD1. Germline V gives CDR1 SNHLY, CDR2 FYNNEI. The length of the CDR3 is 14 residues. Trimming cost V 7 bases and J 4 bases; bases outside gene matches: 5. This chain's CDR3 is CASTPDRVTGELFF. In nucleotides, the CDR3 is TGTGCCAGCACCCCGGACAGGGTCACCGGGGAGCTGTTTTTT.

The rearrangement uses TRBV27 and TRBJ1-2, with D possibly being TRBD1 (5 bases). Germline V CDR1 and CDR2: MNHEY, SMNVEV (reference sequence). V dropped 2 bases and J dropped 4 bases, with 14 bases sitting between them. The CDR3 runs 15 residues. The CDR3, as DNA: TGTGCCAGCAGTTTAAACTGGCGGGGGGGCTATGGCTACACCTTC. It yields the protein CASSLNWRGGYGYTF.

V and J are TRBV6-4 and TRBJ2-3; D possibly corresponds to TRBD2 (5 bases). Germline V gives CDR1 MRHNA, CDR2 SNTAGT. Trimming left V 4 bases short and J 8 bases short, with 13 bases between. CDR3 length: 13 amino acids. The CDR3 is CASSASLAGTQYF. As DNA, the CDR3 is TGTGCCAGCAGTGCCTCCCTAGCCGGTACGCAGTATTTT.

The genes are TRBV29-1 and TRBJ2-5; D uncertain. The V end lost 5 bases, the J end lost 0 bases, and 10 bases lay between the germline ends. CDR1 and CDR2 (germline): SQVTM, ANQGSEA. This CDR3 is built from 13 residues. In DNA, the CDR3 is TGCAGCGTTAAAGGACCCCACCAAGAGACCCAGTACTTC. Protein: CSVKGPHQETQYF.

This clone was found a few times. The chain couples TRBV27 to TRBJ1-2; D may be TRBD1 (5 bases). The germline V gene encodes CDR1 MNHEY and CDR2 SMNVEV (reference sequence). V was pared by 3 bases and J by 8 bases, with 13 bases between. This CDR3 has 13 residues. This chain's CDR3 is CASSFFRGGGYTF. As DNA, the CDR3 is TGTGCCAGCAGTTTTTTCCGGGGGGGAGGCTACACCTTC.

The chain links TRBV19 to TRBJ1-1; 7 positions agree with TRBD1. J lost 1 base, V lost 7 bases, and 3 bases had no gene match. The CDR3 has 13 residues. The germline V gene encodes CDR1 LNHDA and CDR2 SQIVND (reference sequence). Written as DNA, the CDR3 is TGTGCCAGTAAGGGACAGCCGAACACTGAAGCTTTCTTT. This translates into CASKGQPNTEAFF.